This paragraph covers one TCR beta chain sequence. The data are from a study of T-cell memory formation after mild COVID-19. The V gene lost 1 base and the J gene lost 8 bases, with 12 bases spanning the gap. Germline assignment: CDR1 SGHTA and CDR2 FQGNSA. The CDR3 totals 14 residues. Via MiXCR, TCRdb re-called the 5' RACE reads, giving one row per CDR3 protein. The sample lists roughly 80,000 distinct CDR3 sequences; more than 20% were seen once. The specimen was PBMCs or a T cell subset sorted from them (not recorded which). The rearrangement links TRBV7-2 to TRBJ2-1; D gene uncertain. The source is a man aged 18 to 35 who had mild COVID-19 (a few samples of this study predate the infection). Cell type and time point are not known. CDR3 in DNA: TGTGCCAGCAGCTTAGGATTTGGCTTGGATGAGCAGTTCTTC. Translation gives CASSLGFGLDEQFF.